This TCR beta chain was recorded in a study of OX40 agonist ivuxolimab in advanced cancers. About the study: Enrolled patients in dose escalation had cancers that were hepatocellular carcinoma, melanoma, renal cell or head and neck cancer.

Study-level points and caveats: Patients with a partial response at 0.1-3.0 mg/kg had among the lowest clonal expansion. At doses 0.1 to 3.0 mg/kg, CD4+ and CD8+ clones expanded.

V lost 8 bases, J lost 7 bases, and 9 bases stayed unmatched. Germline V gives CDR1 MGHRA, CDR2 YSYEKL. This CDR3 has 13 residues. Some clones are missing from TCRdb's copy, which holds only in-frame ones; the method was immunoSEQ multiplex PCR. The data show 60,000 to 75,000 clones, about 90% seen once. Patients with a history of autoimmune disease or on systemic immunosuppression were excluded. A remark on this clone: The antigen is undetermined.

This chain uses TRBV4-1 with TRBJ2-7; 9 nucleotides line up with TRBD1. The sample here was CD4+ or CD8+ T cells sorted from blood, taken in a trial of the OX40 agonist ivuxolimab. The sequence derives from an adult with an advanced solid tumor such as melanoma, head and neck, liver or kidney cancer. CDR3 in amino acids: CASSGTGLNEQYF. In nucleotides, the CDR3 is TGCGCCAGCTCCGGGACAGGGCTAAATGAGCAGTACTTC.